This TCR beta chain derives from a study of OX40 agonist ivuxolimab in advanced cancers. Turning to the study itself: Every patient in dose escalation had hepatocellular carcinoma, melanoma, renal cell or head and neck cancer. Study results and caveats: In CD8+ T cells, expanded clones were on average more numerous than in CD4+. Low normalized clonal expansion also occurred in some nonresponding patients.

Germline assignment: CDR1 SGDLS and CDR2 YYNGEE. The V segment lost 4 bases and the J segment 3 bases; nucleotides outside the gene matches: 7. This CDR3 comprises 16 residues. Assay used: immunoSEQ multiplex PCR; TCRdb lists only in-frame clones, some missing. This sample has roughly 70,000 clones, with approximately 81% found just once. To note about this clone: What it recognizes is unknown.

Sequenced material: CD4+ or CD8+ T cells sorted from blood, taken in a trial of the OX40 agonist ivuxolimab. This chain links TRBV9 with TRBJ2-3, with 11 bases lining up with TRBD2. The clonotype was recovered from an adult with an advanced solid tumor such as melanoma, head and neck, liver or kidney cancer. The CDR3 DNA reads TGTGCCAGCAGCCTTAGCGGGAGGGCCCTTACAGATACGCAGTATTTT. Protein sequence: CASSLSGRALTDTQYF.